This TCR beta chain is from a study of T-cell reconstitution after alpha-beta-depleted transplantation in children. For TCRbeta, the library was prepared with unique molecular identifiers. TCRdb reprocessed the PCR reads via MiXCR and lists one record per CDR3 protein. The profile shows approximately 210,000 distinct CDR3 sequences, just over 14% of them singletons. The starting material was PBMCs from the stem cell graft donor, obtained from the stem cell graft. This sequence was found in a human donor who donated a stem cell graft to a child with acute lymphoblastic leukemia.

CDR3 sequence (DNA): TGCGCCAGCAGCCAAGGGCTTTTTGAATATCAGCCCCAGCATTTT. Protein product: CASSQGLFEYQPQHF. V is TRBV4-1 and J is TRBJ1-5, with D hard to call. CDR1 is MGHRA and CDR2 is YSYEKL in the germline V gene. V dropped 1 base and J dropped 5 bases, with 12 bases sitting between them. The CDR3 contains 15 residues.